The present T cell receptor beta chain was sequenced within a study of control samples from healthy donors and cancer patients (dated by TCRdb to about 2020). Cut back by 6 bases and 3 bases, the V and J ends lie 14 bases apart. The CDR3, from cysteine to phenylalanine, totals 14 residues. The sequence is cut down to CDR3 DNA, 42 bases in frame from base 1. The germline V gene specifies MDHEN as CDR1 and SYDVKM as CDR2. For this clone: Its antigen remains undetermined. Base qualities are not at hand, and no much larger clone is one base apart.

Library preparation used the immunoSEQ multiplex PCR assay. TCRdb limited this immuneACCESS table to in-frame rearrangements with V and J called. A share of clones is missing; checked studies link under half to unresolved V genes, and the rest is unexplained. In all, the sample holds some 150,000 clones, and roughly 94% of those were seen once. 11% to 15% of the sample lies in the top ten. This receptor was taken from a man between 60 and 70 years old with colorectal cancer. Sequencing was performed on PBMCs. Recombination linked TRBV28 to TRBJ1-2; the D gene is perhaps TRBD1, from 5 matching bases. The CDR3 is CASSSAAGHYGYTF. The bases are TGTGCCAGCAGCTCGGCGGCGGGGCACTATGGCTACACCTTC.